What follows is one T cell receptor beta chain and its context. Its antigen is still unknown. No quality values exist for individual bases; no much larger clone is one base distant. The data were obtained in a study of cytomegalovirus exposure and HLA in healthy donors (dated by TCRdb to about 2017). In terms of the full investigation: According to a later analysis, the roughly 130 validation repertoires were produced on the same platform as the 600 to 850 repertoires of the first cohort. The study aimed to test whether signatures of past pathogen exposure could be identified by cataloging public T cell receptors. To predict cytomegalovirus infection status, the study brought together high-throughput TCR immunosequencing, statistical association of individual TCRs with disease status, and machine learning. A separate validation cohort of over a hundred different subjects was used in addition to the roughly 670-subject first cohort.

Separate from the roughly 650-subject first cohort, the validation cohort of roughly 120 subjects was the group to which the donors belonged. Library prep was done by the immunoSEQ multiplex PCR assay. The authors processed their data as follows. To diagnose cytomegalovirus status from the catalog of TCR beta chain sequences, a statistical classification framework was built. Entries here come from immuneACCESS through TCRdb and include only in-frame sequences with V and J called. Some clones fail to appear in such tables; in the studies checked, an unresolved V gene covers under half of the shortfall, and the cause of the remainder is unknown. V and J calls and clone size follow that table, whereas D and trimming were derived from the DNA. This sample gives roughly 50,000 clones in total; 93% of them show up just once. The top ten constitute around 1.7% of the sample. Points the paper makes about the study in general: Of the cluster scores, around 95% were above 0 in a later analysis, which found that TCRs clustered in the first cohort also tended to co-occur in the 120 validation repertoires. The classifier was reported to diagnose cytomegalovirus status with high specificity and sensitivity in both the original cohort and the validation cohort. A few of the identified cytomegalovirus-associated TCR beta chains were confirmed in vitro to be specific for cytomegalovirus antigens. Across donors, most TCR sequences were observed very rarely, whereas some public TCRs were present in many individuals. According to the authors, the approach could potentially be generalized to other disease states and immunological phenotypes. A later analysis had no HLA typing for the validation cohort, so co-occurrence there was scored across all 130 or so repertoires. A total of 150 or so TCR beta chains were listed by the study as associated with cytomegalovirus.

Including cysteine and phenylalanine, the CDR3 has 16 amino acids. Only the CDR3 DNA is retained, 48 bases long and in frame from the first base. V lost 3 bases and J lost 6 bases, and the count of bases not matched to a germline gene is 9. Via the germline V gene, CDR1 is MNHNS and CDR2 SASEGT. The chain is made from TRBV6-1 and TRBJ2-1; 9 central nucleotides agree with TRBD1. The source of this sequence is a woman aged 18-35 years in good health and CMV-seropositive. Sequenced material: PBMCs. The DNA sequence follows: TGTGCCAGCAGTGATACTGCCGGGACAGGGAGCAATGAGCAGTTCTTC. This yields the protein CASSDTAGTGSNEQFF.